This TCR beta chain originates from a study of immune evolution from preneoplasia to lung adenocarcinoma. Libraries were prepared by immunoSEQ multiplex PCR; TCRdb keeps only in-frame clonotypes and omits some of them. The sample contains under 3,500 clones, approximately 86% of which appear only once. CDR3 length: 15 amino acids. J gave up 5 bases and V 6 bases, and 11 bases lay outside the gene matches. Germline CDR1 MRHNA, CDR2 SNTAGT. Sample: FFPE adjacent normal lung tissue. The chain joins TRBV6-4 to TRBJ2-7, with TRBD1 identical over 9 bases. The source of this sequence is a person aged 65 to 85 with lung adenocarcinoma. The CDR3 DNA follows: TGTGCCAGCAGACCGCACCGGACAGGGGTGCACGAGCAGTACTTC. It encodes CASRPHRTGVHEQYF.